This T cell receptor beta chain was retrieved from a study of blood T cell repertoires in COVID-19. Study-level background: Acute-phase and convalescent COVID-19 samples originated in the United States, Italy and Spain. The cDNA or gDNA used as material had been derived from T cells, B-cell-depleted T cells, or PBMCs.

In the source study's methods: Reference gene primer amplification yielded estimated nucleated cell counts. Only in-frame clones appear in the TCRdb table, and some are missing; sequencing was by immunoSEQ multiplex PCR. D and trimming come from the DNA, and the V and J calls and clone size come from that table. Here the sample spans fewer than 250,000 clones, under 90% being singletons. V was pared by 2 bases and J by 6 bases, with 8 bases between. The CDR3 is 13 amino acids. Germline CDR1 and CDR2: ENHRY and SYGVKD. The clonotype comes from a man aged 45-60 years with acute or convalescent COVID-19. The sequencing sample was made of peripheral blood. V gene TRBV10-3 combines with J gene TRBJ1-5; no clear D gene. The DNA for the CDR3 is TGTGCCATCAGTGAGAGGGAGATTCAGCCCCAGCATTTT. Amino acid sequence: CAISEREIQPQHF.